The present TCR beta chain was sequenced within a study of beta chain features in type 1 diabetes. About the study: In all, around 110,000,000 sorted cells from all samples were analyzed.

Study results and caveats: Naive, central memory and Treg TCRB repertoires seemed to resemble each other more closely in patients than they did in healthy donors. Shortening of TCRB CDR3s, moderate but significant, appeared in all four CD4+ subsets of Type 1 diabetes patients.

Germline CDR1 SGHAT, CDR2 FQDESV (reference sequence). This CDR3 is 15 amino acids long. Trimming removed 2 bases at V and 1 base at J, with 10 bases between. This clone has only a few counts. Its target is not known. Expressed TCRB transcripts were sequenced because the isolated RNA had all been reverse transcribed beforehand. The repertoire was sequenced with immunoSEQ multiplex PCR; TCRdb's copy has only in-frame clones and lacks some. The table includes about 360,000 clones, roughly an eighth detected once. Sequencing input: naive CD4+ T cells from blood. The receptor was isolated from a man in his late teens or twenties in good health. The chain carries TRBV11-1 and TRBJ2-3; D possibly corresponds to TRBD1 (5 bases). The chain's CDR3 is CASSLFARGTDTQYF. The CDR3 region has the DNA TGTGCCAGCAGCTTATTCGCCAGGGGCACAGATACGCAGTATTTT.